Below, 26 T cell receptor beta chains from the same sample are listed, as sequenced in a study of OX40 agonist ivuxolimab in advanced cancers. Assay used: immunoSEQ multiplex PCR; TCRdb lists only in-frame clones, some missing. This sample carries approximately 78,000 clones, approximately 85% of them seen once, and the ten largest clones take about 6.9%. This sample comprised CD4+ or CD8+ T cells sorted from blood, obtained in a trial of the OX40 agonist ivuxolimab. The receptors come from an adult with an advanced solid tumor such as melanoma, head and neck, liver or kidney cancer.

This clone has just a few counts. This sequence joins TRBV7-8 and TRBJ1-2; 9 bases fit TRBD1. The CDR3 has 17 residues. V lost 5 bases to trimming and J lost 4 bases; unmatched junction nucleotides: 14. Germline V CDR1 and CDR2: SGHVS, FQNEAQ. CDR3 protein: CASSPTIGQGPFYGYTF. The CDR3 region has the DNA TGTGCCAGCAGCCCAACGATTGGACAGGGGCCTTTCTATGGCTACACCTTC.

The chain has TRBV7-6 and TRBJ2-2, with 9 nucleotides matching TRBD2. Unmatched junction bases numbered 7, after V lost 8 bases and J lost 0 bases. The germline CDR1 and CDR2 sequences are SGHVS and FNYEAQ. This CDR3 contains 16 residues. CDR3 sequence (DNA): TGTGCCAGCGGTTTAGCGGGGGTATCGAACACCGGGGAGCTGTTTTTT. Amino acid sequence: CASGLAGVSNTGELFF. Looking up the rest from reference TRBV7-6 and TRBJ2-2 gives the full variable domain: GAGVSQSPRYKVTKRGQDVALRCDPISGHVSLYWYRQALGQGPEFLTYFNYEAQQDKSGLPNDRFSAERPEGSISTLTIQRTEQRDSAMYRCASGLAGVSNTGELFFGEGSRLTVL.

The chain links TRBV2 to TRBJ2-1, with D hard to call. Germline V gene lookup returns CDR1 SNHLY and CDR2 FYNNEI. The V and J ends lost 0 bases and 9 bases respectively, with 0 bases between them. The CDR3 spans 10 residues. The DNA of the CDR3 is TGTGCCAGCAGTGAAGCTGAGCAGTTCTTC. Amino acid sequence: CASSEAEQFF.

This rearrangement joins TRBV7-2 to TRBJ1-5; unclear D gene. CDR3 length: 14 residues. Germline V gene lookup returns CDR1 SGHTA and CDR2 FQGNSA. V shed 8 bases and J shed 0 bases, with 11 bases lying between them. The CDR3 region is CASAEIYSNQPQHF. CDR3 nucleotides: TGTGCCAGCGCAGAAATCTATAGCAATCAGCCCCAGCATTTT.

The chain combines TRBV15 with TRBJ2-2, with D perhaps TRBD2 (5 bases). Trimming removed 2 bases from V and 3 bases from J, with 7 bases in between. The CDR3 totals 14 residues. CDR1 is LNHNV, CDR2 YYDKDF, per germline (reference sequence). The CDR3 region is CATSRYGDTGELFF. The CDR3 nucleotides read TGTGCCACCAGCAGATACGGGGACACCGGGGAGCTGTTTTTT.

This chain uses TRBV6-6 with TRBJ1-2; no definite D call. CDR1 MNHNY and CDR2 SVGAGI come from the germline V gene (reference sequence). V lost 0 bases and J 3 bases, leaving 11 bases between the germline ends. This CDR3 region has 15 residues. The CDR3 nucleotides are TGTGCCAGCAGTTACTCGGGAAGGGTCTACTATGGCTACACCTTC. Protein sequence: CASSYSGRVYYGYTF.

J is TRBJ2-7 and V is TRBV27, with D possibly matching TRBD2 (6 bases). Germline V gives CDR1 MNHEY, CDR2 SMNVEV (reference sequence). Trimming cost V 3 bases and J 4 bases, with 19 bases left between them. The CDR3 covers 16 residues. The CDR3 spells CASSFRPGAPSYEQYF. CDR3 bases: TGTGCCAGCAGTTTTCGACCGGGAGCACCGTCTTACGAGCAGTACTTC.

The rearrangement uses TRBV9 and TRBJ1-3; D gene unclear. This CDR3 has 12 amino acids. With 3 bases removed from V and 0 bases from J, the gap between germline ends came to 1 base. Germline values: CDR1 SGDLS, CDR2 YYNGEE. The CDR3 reads CASSGSGNTIYF. The CDR3 DNA reads as TGTGCCAGCAGCGGCTCTGGAAACACCATATATTTT.

The sample holds a few counts of this clone. This chain links TRBV7-9 with TRBJ1-1; a possible D gene is TRBD1 (6 bases). CDR3 length equals 17 residues. From germline, CDR1 is SEHNR and CDR2 FQNEAQ (reference sequence). The V and J ends lost 6 bases and 0 bases respectively, with 20 bases between them. CDR3 coding DNA: TGTGCCAGCAGTTTCTATTCCGGACAGTTTATGAACACTGAAGCTTTCTTT. Translating it yields CASSFYSGQFMNTEAFF.

CDR3 DNA: TGCGCCAGCAGCCCCGGGATCAGGGGAGATAATGAAAAACTGTTTTTT. It is translated as CASSPGIRGDNEKLFF. This chain connects TRBV5-1 to TRBJ1-4; D may be TRBD1 (6 bases). Germline V lookup: CDR1 SGHRS, CDR2 YFSETQ. The ends were cut back, 4 bases at V and 4 bases at J, with 17 bases in the middle. This CDR3 region has 16 residues. The variable domain in full, completed from reference TRBV5-1 and TRBJ1-4, reads KAGVTQTPRYLIKTRGQQVTLSCSPISGHRSVSWYQQTPGQGLQFLFEYFSETQRNKGNFPGRFSGRQFSNSRSEMNVSTLELGDSALYLCASSPGIRGDNEKLFFGSGTQLSVL.

This rearrangement joins TRBV19 to TRBJ2-7; weak D call: TRBD2 (7 bases). The V and J ends lost 7 bases and 2 bases respectively, with 15 bases between them. The length of the CDR3 is 14 residues. Germline-derived CDR1 and CDR2 are LNHDA and SQIVND (reference sequence). The CDR3 loop reads CASKKAGAPYEQYF. For the CDR3, the DNA is TGTGCCAGTAAGAAGGCGGGGGCCCCCTACGAGCAGTACTTC.

The chain recombines TRBV7-3 with TRBJ2-5; weak D call: TRBD1 (7 bases). V shed 2 bases and J shed 5 bases, with 15 bases lying between them. Per germline, CDR1 SGHTA and CDR2 FQGTGA. This CDR3 comprises 15 residues. The CDR3 protein is CASSLAGQMGETQYF. CDR3 DNA sequence: TGTGCCAGCAGCTTAGCGGGACAGATGGGGGAGACCCAGTACTTC.

This clone was recorded only once. The CDR3 DNA reads TGTGCCTGGAAGAGGGTCTCCGGTATGAACACTGAAGCTTTCTTT. Its protein product is CAWKRVSGMNTEAFF. The chain couples TRBV30 to TRBJ1-1; no reliable D call. CDR3 size: 15 residues. From germline, CDR1 is GTSNPN and CDR2 SVGIG (reference sequence). V lost 4 bases and J lost 0, with 15 bases in between.

This sequence joins TRBV19 and TRBJ1-4; D perhaps matches TRBD1 (5 bases). The CDR3 runs to 16 residues. The germline V and J ends were trimmed by 3 bases and 5 bases, with 16 bases remaining between them. Germline V lookup: CDR1 LNHDA, CDR2 SQIVND (reference sequence). CDR3 bases: TGTGCCAGTAGTATGGGACGATCCAGAGAAAATGAAAAACTGTTTTTT. It encodes CASSMGRSRENEKLFF.

The J gene is TRBJ1-2, the V gene TRBV19; 9 bases are a match to TRBD1. CDR1 and CDR2 from the germline V gene are LNHDA and SQIVND (reference sequence). The CDR3 extends over 14 amino acids. V was clipped by 6 bases and J by 4 bases; unmatched bases: 6. The CDR3 bases are TGTGCCAGTAGGATGGGACAGGGCGCCTATGGCTACACCTTC. Its translation is CASRMGQGAYGYTF.

In this sample, this clone turned up a few times. V is TRBV5-1 and J is TRBJ2-3; TRBD2 is a possible D gene (7 bases). The V gene's germline CDR1 is SGHRS and CDR2 YFSETQ. The CDR3 sequence is 16 residues long. V lost 0 bases, J lost 3 bases, and 14 bases lay in between. DNA of the CDR3: TGCGCCAGCAGCTTGGCCTCTGGGGGGGCGACAGATACGCAGTATTTT. Translated, it gives CASSLASGGATDTQYF. Complete variable domain (other parts from reference TRBV5-1 and TRBJ2-3): KAGVTQTPRYLIKTRGQQVTLSCSPISGHRSVSWYQQTPGQGLQFLFEYFSETQRNKGNFPGRFSGRQFSNSRSEMNVSTLELGDSALYLCASSLASGGATDTQYFGPGTRLTVL.

This clone came up once. The chain combines TRBV29-1 with TRBJ2-1, with 11 bases matching TRBD1. J gave up 3 bases and V 4 bases, and 11 bases lay outside the gene matches. The CDR3 loop spans 17 amino acids. Germline V CDR1 and CDR2: SQVTM, ANQGSEA. CDR3 DNA: TGCAGCGTTGTAAGGACAGGGGGCGCATCCTACTACAATGAGCAGTTCTTC. Protein sequence: CSVVRTGGASYYNEQFF.

The chain carries TRBV30 and TRBJ2-6; 7 bases match TRBD1. The CDR3 is 16 residues long. CDR1 is GTSNPN, CDR2 SVGIG, per germline (reference sequence). Trimming cost V 1 base and J 1 base; bases outside gene matches: 4. In DNA, the CDR3 is TGTGCCTGGAGTGGGACAGGATTATCTGGGGCCAACGTCCTGACTTTC. Translating it yields CAWSGTGLSGANVLTF.

V and J are TRBV6-5 and TRBJ2-7, with 7 bases aligning to TRBD1. This CDR3 is 14 amino acids long. The V segment lost 5 bases and the J segment 2 bases; nucleotides outside the gene matches: 6. Germline CDR1 is MNHEY and CDR2 is SVGAGI. CDR3 amino acids: CASSPWTGAYEQYF. The CDR3 DNA follows: TGTGCCAGCAGTCCCTGGACAGGAGCCTACGAGCAGTACTTC.

CDR3 sequence reads: CASSTYGDTGELFF. CDR3 DNA sequence: TGCGCCAGCAGCACCTACGGGGACACCGGGGAGCTGTTTTTT. V gene TRBV5-1 combines with J gene TRBJ2-2; D is possibly TRBD2 (5 bases). Trimming left V 4 bases short and J 3 bases short, with 10 bases between. The CDR3 spans 14 residues. Germline assignment: CDR1 SGHRS and CDR2 YFSETQ.

V is TRBV6-1 and J is TRBJ1-1; no clear D. The germline V and J ends were trimmed by 4 bases and 1 base, with 10 bases remaining between them. The CDR3 runs to 14 residues. Germline V CDR1 and CDR2: MNHNS, SASEGT. The CDR3 nucleotides read TGTGCCAGCAGTGTGGGTTTTGGGAACACTGAAGCTTTCTTT. Translation gives CASSVGFGNTEAFF.

This clone has only one observation. The gene calls are TRBV5-1 and TRBJ2-5; 7 bases fit TRBD1. The germline V gene has CDR1 SGHRS and CDR2 YFSETQ. The CDR3 runs to 16 residues. The trim removed 1 base at V and 5 bases at J, leaving 11 bases unmatched. Written as DNA, the CDR3 is TGCGCCAGCAGCTTGCAGGGGGACGGCCAACGCGAGACCCAGTACTTC. This encodes CASSLQGDGQRETQYF.

The gene calls are TRBV5-1 and TRBJ1-3; D is uncertain. Trimming removed 2 bases at V and 8 bases at J, with 14 bases between. Germline lookup yields CDR1 SGHRS and CDR2 YFSETQ. This CDR3 has 14 amino acids. The CDR3 reads CASSFEGSEDTIYF. DNA for the CDR3: TGCGCCAGCAGCTTCGAAGGGTCCGAGGACACCATATATTTT.

The chain joins TRBV30 to TRBJ1-3, with D perhaps matching TRBD1 (6 bases). The CDR3 consists of 15 residues. Germline values: CDR1 GTSNPN, CDR2 SVGIG (reference sequence). Trimming pared 4 bases from V and 0 bases from J, leaving 13 bases between. This CDR3 is CAWKRRGGSGNTIYF. CDR3 in DNA: TGTGCCTGGAAGAGGAGAGGGGGCTCTGGAAACACCATATATTTT.

The CDR3 is CASSTAGGDGYTF. As DNA, the CDR3 is TGTGCCAGCAGTACCGCAGGGGGCGATGGCTACACCTTC. The chain has TRBV7-8 and TRBJ1-2, with 8 bases aligning to TRBD1. This CDR3 spans 13 amino acids. V lost 6 bases and J lost 6; bases outside the gene matches: 6. CDR1 and CDR2 (germline): SGHVS, FQNEAQ.

The chain couples TRBV5-1 to TRBJ2-7; possibly TRBD1 for D (5 bases). The CDR3 covers 16 residues. Germline V lookup: CDR1 SGHRS, CDR2 YFSETQ. V was cut by 4 bases and J by 3 bases, with 20 bases left in between. CDR3 nucleotides: TGCGCCAGCAGCGCTAGGGGCGGCAGCAGTGACTACGAGCAGTACTTC. Protein sequence: CASSARGGSSDYEQYF. Filled out from reference TRBV5-1 and TRBJ2-7, the complete variable domain reads KAGVTQTPRYLIKTRGQQVTLSCSPISGHRSVSWYQQTPGQGLQFLFEYFSETQRNKGNFPGRFSGRQFSNSRSEMNVSTLELGDSALYLCASSARGGSSDYEQYFGPGTRLTVT.